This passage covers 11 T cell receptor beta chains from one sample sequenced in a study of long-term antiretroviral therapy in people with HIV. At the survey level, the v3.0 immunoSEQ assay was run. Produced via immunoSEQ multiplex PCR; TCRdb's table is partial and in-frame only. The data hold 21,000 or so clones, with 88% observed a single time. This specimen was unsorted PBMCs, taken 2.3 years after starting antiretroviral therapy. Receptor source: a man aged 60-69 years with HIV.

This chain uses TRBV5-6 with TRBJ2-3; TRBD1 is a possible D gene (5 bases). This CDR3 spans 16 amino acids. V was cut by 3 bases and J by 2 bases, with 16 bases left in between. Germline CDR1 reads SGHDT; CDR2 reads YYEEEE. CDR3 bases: TGTGCCAGCAGCTCTTCCAGGGTCCGGACCACAGATACGCAGTATTTT. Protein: CASSSSRVRTTDTQYF.

The CDR3 coding sequence is TGCGCCAGCAGCCCGACAGGACTAGTGGATACTACCAATGAGCAGTTCTTC. This sequence encodes CASSPTGLVDTTNEQFF. The chain links TRBV5-1 to TRBJ2-1, with D perhaps matching TRBD2 (7 bases). V was shortened by 4 bases and J by 6 bases, with 23 bases between the two germline ends. The CDR3 has 17 residues. CDR1 and CDR2 from the germline V gene are SGHRS and YFSETQ.

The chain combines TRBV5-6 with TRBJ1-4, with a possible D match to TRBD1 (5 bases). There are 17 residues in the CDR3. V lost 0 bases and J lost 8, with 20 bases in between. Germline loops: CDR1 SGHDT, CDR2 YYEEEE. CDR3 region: CASSLGRYGRVGEKLFF. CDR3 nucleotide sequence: TGTGCCAGCAGCTTGGGGCGGTACGGCAGGGTCGGCGAAAAACTGTTTTTT. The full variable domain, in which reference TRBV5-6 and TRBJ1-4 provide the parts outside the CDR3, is DAGVTQSPTHLIKTRGQQVTLRCSPKSGHDTVSWYQQALGQGPQFIFQYYEEEERQRGNFPDRFSGHQFPNYSSELNVNALLLGDSALYLCASSLGRYGRVGEKLFFGSGTQLSVL.

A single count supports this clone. CDR3 loop: CASSLSPLSSYEQYF. As DNA, the CDR3 is TGCGCCAGCAGCTTGTCTCCCCTGAGCTCCTACGAGCAGTACTTC. The genes are TRBV5-1 and TRBJ2-7; D unclear. Germline CDR1 and CDR2: SGHRS and YFSETQ. This CDR3 has 15 residues. V was shortened by 1 base and J by 0 bases, with 11 bases between the two germline ends.

Here the CDR3 reads CASSYSYEGGQPQHF. Written as DNA, the CDR3 is TGTGCCAGCAGTTACTCGTATGAGGGGGGTCAGCCCCAGCATTTT. This chain links TRBV6-5 with TRBJ1-5, with D perhaps TRBD1 (6 bases). The CDR3 length is 15 residues. CDR1 and CDR2 (germline): MNHEY, SVGAGI. V lost 0 bases to trimming and J lost 6 bases, with 12 bases between them.

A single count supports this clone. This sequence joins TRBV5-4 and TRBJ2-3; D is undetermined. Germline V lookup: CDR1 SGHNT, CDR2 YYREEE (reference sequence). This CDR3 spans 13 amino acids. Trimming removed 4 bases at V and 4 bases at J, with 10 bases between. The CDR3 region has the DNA TGTGCCAGCAGCCTACGCTCGCCAGATACGCAGTATTTT. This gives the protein CASSLRSPDTQYF.

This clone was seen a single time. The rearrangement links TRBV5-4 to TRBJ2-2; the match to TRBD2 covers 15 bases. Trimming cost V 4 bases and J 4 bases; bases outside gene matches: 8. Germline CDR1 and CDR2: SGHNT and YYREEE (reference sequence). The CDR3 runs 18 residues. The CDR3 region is CASSGGTSGGTPTGELFF. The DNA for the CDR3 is TGTGCCAGCAGCGGCGGGACTAGCGGGGGGACTCCCACCGGGGAGCTGTTTTTT.

The CDR3 region is CASSGEAALAKNIQYF. DNA of the CDR3: TGTGCCAGCAGCGGGGAAGCCGCTTTAGCCAAAAACATTCAGTACTTC. This rearrangement joins TRBV28 to TRBJ2-4; maybe TRBD2 (5 bases). CDR3 size: 16 residues. Trimming stripped 6 bases from V and 0 bases from J, with 15 bases between. The germline V gene encodes CDR1 MDHEN and CDR2 SYDVKM.

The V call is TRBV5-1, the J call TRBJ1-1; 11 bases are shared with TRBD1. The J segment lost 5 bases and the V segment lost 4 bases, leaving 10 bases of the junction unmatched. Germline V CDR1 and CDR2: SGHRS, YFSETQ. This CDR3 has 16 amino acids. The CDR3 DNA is TGCGCCAGCAGCCTACGGACAGGGGGCGCTTTGACTGAAGCTTTCTTT. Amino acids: CASSLRTGGALTEAFF.

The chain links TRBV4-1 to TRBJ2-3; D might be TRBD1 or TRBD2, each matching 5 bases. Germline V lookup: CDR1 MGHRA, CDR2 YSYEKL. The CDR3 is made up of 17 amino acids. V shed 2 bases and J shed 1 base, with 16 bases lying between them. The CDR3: CASSQQENGAGTDTQYF. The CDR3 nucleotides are TGCGCCAGCAGCCAACAGGAGAACGGGGCAGGCACAGATACGCAGTATTTT.

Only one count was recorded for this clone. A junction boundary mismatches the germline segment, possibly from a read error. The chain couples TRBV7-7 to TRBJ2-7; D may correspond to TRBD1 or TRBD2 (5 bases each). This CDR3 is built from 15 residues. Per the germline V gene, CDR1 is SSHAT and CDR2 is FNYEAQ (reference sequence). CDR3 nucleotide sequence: TGTGCTAGCAGCTTATTTCCAGGGAGCTCCTACGAGCAGTACTTC. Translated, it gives CASSLFPGSSYEQYF.